This T cell receptor beta chain was documented in a study of T cell responses to AZD1222 COVID-19 vaccine. Assay used: immunoSEQ multiplex PCR; TCRdb lists only in-frame clones, some missing. The sample holds around 120,000 clones; roughly 92% are singletons and the top ten take more than 1.5%. V was cut by 0 bases and J by 4 bases, with 12 bases left in between. This CDR3 has 15 residues. In germline, CDR1 is MNHEY, CDR2 SVGAGI. The sequencing used peripheral blood, collected 28 days after the second AZD1222 dose. This TCR was sampled from an adult who received the AZD1222 COVID-19 vaccine. The chain employs TRBV6-5 and TRBJ2-5; tentatively, D is TRBD2 (6 bases). DNA of the CDR3: TGTGCCAGCAGTTACTCTAGACTAGGGGTAGAGACCCAGTACTTC. Its protein product is CASSYSRLGVETQYF.